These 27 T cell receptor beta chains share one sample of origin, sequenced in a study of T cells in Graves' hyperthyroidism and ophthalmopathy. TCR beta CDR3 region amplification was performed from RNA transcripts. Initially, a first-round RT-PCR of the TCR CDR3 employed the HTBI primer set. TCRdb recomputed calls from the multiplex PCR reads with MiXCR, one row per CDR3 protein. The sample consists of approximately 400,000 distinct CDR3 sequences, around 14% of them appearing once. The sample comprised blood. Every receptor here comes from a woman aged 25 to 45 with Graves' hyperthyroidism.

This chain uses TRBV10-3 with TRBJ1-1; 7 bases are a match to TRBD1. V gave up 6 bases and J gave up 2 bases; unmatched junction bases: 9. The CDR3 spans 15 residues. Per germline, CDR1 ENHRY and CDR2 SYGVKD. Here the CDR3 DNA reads TGTGCCATCAGCTCCCCGGGACAGCGAAACACTGAAGCTTTCTTT. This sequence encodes CAISSPGQRNTEAFF.

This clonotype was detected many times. The CDR3 reads CASSERETGEQFF. CDR3 bases: TGTGCCAGCAGTGAGCGGGAGACGGGTGAGCAGTTCTTC. The rearrangement joins TRBV2 to TRBJ2-1; 7 positions agree with TRBD2. The CDR3 totals 13 residues. J gave up 9 bases and V 3 bases, and 5 bases lay outside the gene matches. From germline, CDR1 is SNHLY and CDR2 FYNNEI.

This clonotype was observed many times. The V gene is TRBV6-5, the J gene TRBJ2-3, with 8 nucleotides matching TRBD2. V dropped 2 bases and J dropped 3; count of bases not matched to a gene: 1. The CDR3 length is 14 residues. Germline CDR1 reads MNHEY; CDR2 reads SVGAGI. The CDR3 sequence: CASSYQRETDTQYF. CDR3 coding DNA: TGTGCCAGCAGTTACCAGCGGGAGACAGATACGCAGTATTTT.

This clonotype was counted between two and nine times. This CDR3 reads CASSGTRTSTDTQYF. CDR3 DNA: TGCGCCAGCAGCGGCACCCGGACTAGCACAGATACGCAGTATTTT. V and J are TRBV4-1 and TRBJ2-3, with D possibly being TRBD2 (5 bases). The CDR3 is 15 residues long. The germline gives CDR1 MGHRA, CDR2 YSYEKL. V was shortened by 5 bases and J by 0 bases, with 12 bases between the two germline ends.

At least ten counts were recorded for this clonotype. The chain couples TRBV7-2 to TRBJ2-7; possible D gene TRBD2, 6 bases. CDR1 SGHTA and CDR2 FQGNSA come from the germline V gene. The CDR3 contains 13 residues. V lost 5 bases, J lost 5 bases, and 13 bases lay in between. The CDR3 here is CASSPLATHEQYF. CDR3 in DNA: TGTGCCAGCAGCCCTCTAGCGACCCACGAGCAGTACTTC.

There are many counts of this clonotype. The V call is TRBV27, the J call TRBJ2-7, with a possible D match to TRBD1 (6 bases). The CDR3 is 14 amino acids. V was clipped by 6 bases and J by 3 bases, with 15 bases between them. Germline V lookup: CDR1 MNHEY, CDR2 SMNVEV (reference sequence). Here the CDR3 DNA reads TGTGCCAGCAGGGCCGGGACAAGGTACTACGAGCAGTACTTC. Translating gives CASRAGTRYYEQYF.

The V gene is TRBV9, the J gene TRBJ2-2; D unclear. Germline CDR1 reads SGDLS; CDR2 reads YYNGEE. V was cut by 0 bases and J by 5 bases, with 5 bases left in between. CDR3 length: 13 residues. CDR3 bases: TGTGCCAGCAGCGTAGAGGGAACCGGGGAGCTGTTTTTT. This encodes CASSVEGTGELFF.

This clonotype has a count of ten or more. The CDR3, as DNA: TGTGCCAGCAGGACGTCACAGGGCGGATCACCCCTCCACTTT. Encoded protein: CASRTSQGGSPLHF. V usage is TRBV28 and J usage is TRBJ1-6; D perhaps matches TRBD1 (6 bases). V was clipped by 6 bases and J by 10 bases, with 16 bases between them. The germline V gene encodes CDR1 MDHEN and CDR2 SYDVKM. The CDR3 is 14 amino acids. Looking up the rest from reference TRBV28 and TRBJ1-6 gives the full variable domain: DVKVTQSSRYLVKRTGEKVFLECVQDMDHENMFWYRQDPGLGLRLIYFSYDVKMKEKGDIPEGYSVSREKKERFSLILESASTNQTSMYLCASRTSQGGSPLHFGNGTRLTVT.

CDR3 residues: CSVLWGQGNTGELFF. CDR3 nucleotides: TGCAGCGTTCTGTGGGGACAGGGGAACACCGGGGAGCTGTTTTTT. V usage is TRBV29-1 and J usage is TRBJ2-2; 9 bases fit TRBD1. The length of the CDR3 is 15 residues. The germline V gene has CDR1 SQVTM and CDR2 ANQGSEA. V lost 5 bases, J lost 1 base, and 5 bases stayed unmatched.

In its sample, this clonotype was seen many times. The CDR3 region has the DNA TGTGCCAGCAGAAAACTACAGGCGAGCTCCTACAATGAGCAGTTCTTC. This encodes CASRKLQASSYNEQFF. V and J are TRBV12-3 or TRBV12-4 and TRBJ2-1, with a weak D call TRBD1 (5 bases). There are 16 residues in the CDR3. V lost 6 bases to trimming and J lost 0 bases, with 15 bases between them.

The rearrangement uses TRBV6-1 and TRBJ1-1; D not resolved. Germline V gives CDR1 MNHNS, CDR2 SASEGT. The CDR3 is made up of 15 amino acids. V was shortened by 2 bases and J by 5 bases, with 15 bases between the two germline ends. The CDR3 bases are TGTGCCAGCAGTGAAATATACGGGAGTTGGACTGAAGCTTTCTTT. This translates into CASSEIYGSWTEAFF.

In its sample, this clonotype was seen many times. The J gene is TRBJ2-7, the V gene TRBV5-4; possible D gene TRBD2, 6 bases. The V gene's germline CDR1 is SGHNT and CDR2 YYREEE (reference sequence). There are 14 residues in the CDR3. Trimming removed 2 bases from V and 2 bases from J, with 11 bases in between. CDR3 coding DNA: TGTGCCAGCAGCTTTGGCGGGGAGACCTACGAGCAGTACTTC. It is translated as CASSFGGETYEQYF.

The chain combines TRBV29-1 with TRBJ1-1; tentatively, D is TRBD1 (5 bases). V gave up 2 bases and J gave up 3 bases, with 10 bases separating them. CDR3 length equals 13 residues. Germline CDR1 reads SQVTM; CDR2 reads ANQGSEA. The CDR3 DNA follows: TGCAGCGTTGAACCTCGACAGCACACTGAAGCTTTCTTT. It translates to CSVEPRQHTEAFF.

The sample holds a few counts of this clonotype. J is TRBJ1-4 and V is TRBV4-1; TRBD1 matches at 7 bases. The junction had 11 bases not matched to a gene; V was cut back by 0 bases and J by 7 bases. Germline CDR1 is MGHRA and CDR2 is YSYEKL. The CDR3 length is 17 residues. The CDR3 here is CASSQDTRGGEGEKLFF. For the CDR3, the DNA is TGCGCCAGCAGCCAAGATACACGAGGGGGCGAGGGTGAAAAACTGTTTTTT.

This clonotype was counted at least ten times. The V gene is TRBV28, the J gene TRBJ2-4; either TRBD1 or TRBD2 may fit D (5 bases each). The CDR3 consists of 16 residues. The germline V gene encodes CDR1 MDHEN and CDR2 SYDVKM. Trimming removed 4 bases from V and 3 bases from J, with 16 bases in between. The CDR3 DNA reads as TGTGCCAGCAGTTCCCCGGGACGGAGTATCAAAAACATTCAGTACTTC. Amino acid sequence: CASSSPGRSIKNIQYF.

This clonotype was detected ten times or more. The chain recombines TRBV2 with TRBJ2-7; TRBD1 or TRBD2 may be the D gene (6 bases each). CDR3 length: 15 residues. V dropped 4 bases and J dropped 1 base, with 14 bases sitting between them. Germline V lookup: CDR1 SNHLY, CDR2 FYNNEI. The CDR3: CASSALGGASYEQYF. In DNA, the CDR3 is TGTGCCAGCAGTGCTTTGGGGGGCGCGTCCTACGAGCAGTACTTC.

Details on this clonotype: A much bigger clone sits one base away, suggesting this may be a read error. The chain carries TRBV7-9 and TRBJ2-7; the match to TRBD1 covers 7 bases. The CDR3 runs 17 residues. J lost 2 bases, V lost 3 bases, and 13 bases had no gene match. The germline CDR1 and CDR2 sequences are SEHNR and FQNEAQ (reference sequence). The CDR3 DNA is TGTGCCAGCAGCTTCGTTCCGGGACAGAGAGCCCCCTACGAGCAGTACTTC. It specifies CASSFVPGQRAPYEQYF.

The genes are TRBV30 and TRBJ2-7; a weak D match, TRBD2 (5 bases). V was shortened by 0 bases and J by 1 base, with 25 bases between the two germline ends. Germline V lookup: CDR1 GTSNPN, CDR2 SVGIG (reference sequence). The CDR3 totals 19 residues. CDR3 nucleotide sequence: TGTGCCTGGAGTGTATTAGGTGCCGATCTAGCTTCCAATTCCTACGAGCAGTACTTC. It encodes CAWSVLGADLASNSYEQYF.

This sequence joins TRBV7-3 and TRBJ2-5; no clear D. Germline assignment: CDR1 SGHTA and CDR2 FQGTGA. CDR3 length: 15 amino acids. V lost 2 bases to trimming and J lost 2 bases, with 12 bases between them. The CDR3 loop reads CASSLAGVEQETQYF. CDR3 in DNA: TGTGCCAGCAGCTTAGCTGGGGTAGAGCAAGAGACCCAGTACTTC. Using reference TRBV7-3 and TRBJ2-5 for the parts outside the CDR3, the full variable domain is GAGVSQTPSNKVTEKGKYVELRCDPISGHTALYWYRQSLGQGPEFLIYFQGTGAADDSGLPNDRFFAVRPEGSVSTLKIQRTERGDSAVYLCASSLAGVEQETQYFGPGTRLLVL.

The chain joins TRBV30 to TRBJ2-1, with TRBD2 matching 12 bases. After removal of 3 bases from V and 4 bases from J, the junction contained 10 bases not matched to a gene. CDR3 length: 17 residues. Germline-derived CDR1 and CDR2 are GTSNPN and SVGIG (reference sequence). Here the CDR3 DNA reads TGTGCCTGGAGGTTTTCAAGGACTAGCGGGACGTACAATGAGCAGTTCTTC. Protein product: CAWRFSRTSGTYNEQFF.

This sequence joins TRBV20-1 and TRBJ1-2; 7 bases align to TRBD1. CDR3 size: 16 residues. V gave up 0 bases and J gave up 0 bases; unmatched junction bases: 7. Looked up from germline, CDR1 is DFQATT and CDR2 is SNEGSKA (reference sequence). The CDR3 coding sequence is TGCAGTGCTAGAGAGGGGGACAGTGGTACTAACTATGGCTACACCTTC. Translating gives CSAREGDSGTNYGYTF.

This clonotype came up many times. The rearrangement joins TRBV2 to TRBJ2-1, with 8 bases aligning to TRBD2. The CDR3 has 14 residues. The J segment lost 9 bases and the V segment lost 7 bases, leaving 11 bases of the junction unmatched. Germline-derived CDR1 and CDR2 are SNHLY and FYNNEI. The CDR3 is CASITARGGGEQFF. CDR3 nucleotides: TGTGCCAGCATCACAGCTCGGGGGGGAGGTGAGCAGTTCTTC.

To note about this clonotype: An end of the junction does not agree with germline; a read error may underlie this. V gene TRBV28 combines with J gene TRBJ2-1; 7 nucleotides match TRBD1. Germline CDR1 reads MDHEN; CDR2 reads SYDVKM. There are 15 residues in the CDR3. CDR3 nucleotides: TGTGCAAGCAAACAGAAGGCCGGGACAGTCGATGAGCAGTTCTTC. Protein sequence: CASKQKAGTVDEQFF.

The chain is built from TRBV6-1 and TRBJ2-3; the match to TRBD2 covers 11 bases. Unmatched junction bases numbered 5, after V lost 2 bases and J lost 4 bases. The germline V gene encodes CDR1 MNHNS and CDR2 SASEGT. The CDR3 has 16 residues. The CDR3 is CASSEWSSGRSDTQYF. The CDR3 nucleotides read TGTGCCAGCAGTGAATGGTCTAGCGGGAGGTCAGATACGCAGTATTTT.

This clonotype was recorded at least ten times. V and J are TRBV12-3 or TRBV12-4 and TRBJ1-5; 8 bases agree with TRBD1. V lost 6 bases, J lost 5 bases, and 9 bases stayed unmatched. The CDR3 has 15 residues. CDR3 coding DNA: TGTGCCAGCAGCTCCGACAGGGGAAGAGATCAGCCCCAGCATTTT. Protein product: CASSSDRGRDQPQHF.

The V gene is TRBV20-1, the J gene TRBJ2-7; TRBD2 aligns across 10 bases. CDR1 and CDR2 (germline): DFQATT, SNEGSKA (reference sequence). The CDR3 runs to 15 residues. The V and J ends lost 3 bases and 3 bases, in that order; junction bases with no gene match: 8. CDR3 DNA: TGCAGTGCTAGTCTCAGCGGGAGGGTTGGCTACGAGCAGTACTTC. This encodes CSASLSGRVGYEQYF.

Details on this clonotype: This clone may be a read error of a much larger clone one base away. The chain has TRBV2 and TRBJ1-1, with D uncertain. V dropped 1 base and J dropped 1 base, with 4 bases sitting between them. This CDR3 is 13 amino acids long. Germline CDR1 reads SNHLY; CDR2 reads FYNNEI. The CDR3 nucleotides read TGTGCCAGCAGTGAAGGGGAGAACACTGAAGCTTTCTTT. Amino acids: CASSEGENTEAFF. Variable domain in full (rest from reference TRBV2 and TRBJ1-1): EPEVTQTPSHQVTQMGQEVILRCVPISNHLYFYWYRQILGQKVEFLVSFYNNEISEKSEIFDDQFSVERPDGSNFTLKIRSTKLEDSAMYFCASSEGENTEAFFGQGTRLTVV.